The clone carrying this TCR beta chain has only a few counts. Its antigen is not known. The CDR3 totals 17 residues. The germline V and J ends were trimmed by 7 bases and 2 bases, with 21 bases remaining between them. CDR1 is LNHDA, CDR2 SQIVND, per germline (reference sequence). This entry is derived from a study of beta chain features in type 1 diabetes. General study points: For type 1 diabetes patients, VDJ junctions showed fewer insertions and more deletions. Moderate but significant shortening of TCRB CDR3s was recorded in all four CD4+ subsets from Type 1 diabetes patients.

The isolated RNA, all of it, was reverse transcribed, so expressed TCRB transcripts were what got sequenced. Produced via immunoSEQ multiplex PCR; TCRdb's table is partial and in-frame only. The sample has approximately 160,000 clones, about 9.8% seen once; the top ten hold over 2%. The receptor comes from a woman between 18 and 30 years old in good health. V and J are TRBV19 and TRBJ1-5; TRBD1 is a possible D gene (6 bases). The sequencing input was central memory CD4+ T cells from blood. The CDR3 here is CASTLFGGGLRNQPQHF. The CDR3 DNA sequence: TGTGCCAGTACCCTCTTTGGGGGGGGGCTCCGCAATCAGCCCCAGCATTTT.